The present TCR beta chain was sequenced within a study of blood T cell repertoires in COVID-19. Study at large: Samples of COVID-19 (acute and convalescent) were obtained from the United States, Italy and Spain. In each case, the material was cDNA or gDNA derived from T cells, B-cell-depleted T cells, or PBMCs.

Germline CDR1 LNHDA, CDR2 SQIVND (reference sequence). This CDR3 comprises 17 residues. V dropped 3 bases and J dropped 2; count of bases not matched to a gene: 10. Assay used: immunoSEQ multiplex PCR; TCRdb lists only in-frame clones, some missing. This sample has over 200,000 clones, with about 88% found just once. The rearrangement uses TRBV19 and TRBJ2-1, with 7 positions matching TRBD2. Sequenced sample: peripheral blood. The TCR comes from a woman in her forties who had recovered from COVID-19. As DNA, the CDR3 is TGTGCCAGTAGTATGGACGGCGGGAGAGGGACCTACAATGAGCAGTTCTTC. Protein: CASSMDGGRGTYNEQFF.